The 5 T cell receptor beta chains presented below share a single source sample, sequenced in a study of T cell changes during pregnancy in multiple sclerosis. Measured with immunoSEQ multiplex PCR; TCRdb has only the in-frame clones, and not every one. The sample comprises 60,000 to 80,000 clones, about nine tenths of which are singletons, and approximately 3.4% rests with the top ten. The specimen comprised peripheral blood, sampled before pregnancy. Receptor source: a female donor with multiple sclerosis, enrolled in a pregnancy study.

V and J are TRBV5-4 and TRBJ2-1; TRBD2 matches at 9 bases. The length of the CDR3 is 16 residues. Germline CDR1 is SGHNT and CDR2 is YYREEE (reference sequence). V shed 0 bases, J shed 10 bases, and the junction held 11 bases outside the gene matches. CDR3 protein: CASSLDPSGNGLEQFF. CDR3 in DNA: TGTGCCAGCAGCTTGGACCCTAGCGGGAACGGATTGGAGCAGTTCTTC. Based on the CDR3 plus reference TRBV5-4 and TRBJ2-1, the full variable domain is ETGVTQSPTHLIKTRGQQVTLRCSSQSGHNTVSWYQQALGQGPQFIFQYYREEENGRGNFPPRFSGLQFPNYSSELNVNALELDDSALYLCASSLDPSGNGLEQFFGPGTRLTVL.

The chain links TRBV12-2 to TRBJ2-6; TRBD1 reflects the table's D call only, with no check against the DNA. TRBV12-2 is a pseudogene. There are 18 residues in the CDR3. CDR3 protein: CASRPPTGQGRGANVLTF. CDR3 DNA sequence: TGTGCAAGTCGCCCACCCACGGGACAGGGGCGCGGGGCCAACGTCCTGACTTTC.

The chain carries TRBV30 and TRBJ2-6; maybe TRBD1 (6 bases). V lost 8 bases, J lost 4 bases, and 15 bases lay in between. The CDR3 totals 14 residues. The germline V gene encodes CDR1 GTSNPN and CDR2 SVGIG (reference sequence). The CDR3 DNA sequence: TGTGCCCGTACAGGGACCTTAGGGGCCAACGTCCTGACTTTC. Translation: CARTGTLGANVLTF.

The CDR3 nucleotides are TGTGCCTGGAGTAGCGGCCCTCAACCGCTCTATGGCTACACCTTC. As protein: CAWSSGPQPLYGYTF. J is TRBJ1-2 and V is TRBV30; no reliable D call. CDR1 and CDR2 (germline): GTSNPN, SVGIG (reference sequence). V was shortened by 2 bases and J by 4 bases, with 17 bases between the two germline ends. CDR3 length: 15 residues. The full variable domain, completed using reference TRBV30 and TRBJ1-2, is SQTIHQWPATLVQPVGSPLSLECTVEGTSNPNLYWYRQAAGRGLQLLFYSVGIGQISSEVPQNLSASRPQDRQFILSSKKLLLSDSGFYLCAWSSGPQPLYGYTFGSGTRLTVV.

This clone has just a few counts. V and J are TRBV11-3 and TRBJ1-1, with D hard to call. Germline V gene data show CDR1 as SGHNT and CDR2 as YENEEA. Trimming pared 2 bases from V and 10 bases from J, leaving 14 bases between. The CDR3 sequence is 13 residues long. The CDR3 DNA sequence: TGTGCCAGCAGCTTATCCTTGGCGGCGCCAGCTTTCTTT. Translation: CASSLSLAAPAFF.